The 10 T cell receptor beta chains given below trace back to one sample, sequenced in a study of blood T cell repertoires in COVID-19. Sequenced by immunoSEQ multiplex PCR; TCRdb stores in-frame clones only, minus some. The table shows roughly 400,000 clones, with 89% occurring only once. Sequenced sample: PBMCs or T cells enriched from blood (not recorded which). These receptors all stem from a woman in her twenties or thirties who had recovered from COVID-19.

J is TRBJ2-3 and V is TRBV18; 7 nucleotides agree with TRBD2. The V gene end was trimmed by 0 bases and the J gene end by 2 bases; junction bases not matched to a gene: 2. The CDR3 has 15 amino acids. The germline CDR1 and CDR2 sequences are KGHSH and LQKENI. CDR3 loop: CASSPPGGSTDTQYF. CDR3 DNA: TGTGCCAGCTCACCACCGGGAGGGTCCACAGATACGCAGTATTTT.

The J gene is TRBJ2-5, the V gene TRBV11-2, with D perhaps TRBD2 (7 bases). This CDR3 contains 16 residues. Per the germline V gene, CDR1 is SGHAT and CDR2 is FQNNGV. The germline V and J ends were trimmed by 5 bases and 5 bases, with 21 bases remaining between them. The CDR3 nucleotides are TGTGCCAGCAGCCCCCGTAGCCCGGGGGGCCGGGAGACCCAGTACTTC. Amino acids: CASSPRSPGGRETQYF.

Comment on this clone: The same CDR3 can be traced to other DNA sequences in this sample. CDR3 DNA: TGTGCCAGTAGTATAGGCACAGCAACTAATGAAAAACTGTTTTTT. Protein: CASSIGTATNEKLFF. This sequence joins TRBV19 and TRBJ1-4, with D unresolved. V lost 1 base, J lost 0 bases, and 6 bases lay in between. Germline V CDR1 and CDR2: LNHDA, SQIVND (reference sequence). This CDR3 comprises 15 residues.

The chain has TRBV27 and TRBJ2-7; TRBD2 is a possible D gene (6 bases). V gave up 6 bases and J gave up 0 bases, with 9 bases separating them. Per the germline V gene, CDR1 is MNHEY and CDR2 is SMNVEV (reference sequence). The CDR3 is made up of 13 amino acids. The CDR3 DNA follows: TGTGCCAGCAGGACTAGTTCCTCCTACGAGCAGTACTTC. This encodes CASRTSSSYEQYF.

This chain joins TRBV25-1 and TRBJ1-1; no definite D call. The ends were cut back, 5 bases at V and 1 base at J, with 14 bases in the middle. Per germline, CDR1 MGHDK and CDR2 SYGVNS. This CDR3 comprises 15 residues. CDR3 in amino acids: CASSTNEHRNTEAFF. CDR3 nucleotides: TGTGCCAGCAGTACCAACGAGCACAGGAACACTGAAGCTTTCTTT.

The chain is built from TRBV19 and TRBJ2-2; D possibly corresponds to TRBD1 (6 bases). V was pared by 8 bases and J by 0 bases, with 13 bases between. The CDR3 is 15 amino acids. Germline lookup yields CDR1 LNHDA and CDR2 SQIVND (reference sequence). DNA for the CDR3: TGTGCCAGTTGGGACAATCCGCCGAACACCGGGGAGCTGTTTTTT. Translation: CASWDNPPNTGELFF.

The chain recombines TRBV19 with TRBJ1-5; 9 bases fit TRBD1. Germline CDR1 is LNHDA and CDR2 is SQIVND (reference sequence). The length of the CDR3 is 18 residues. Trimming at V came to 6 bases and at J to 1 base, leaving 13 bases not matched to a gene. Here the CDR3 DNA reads TGTGCCAGTAGGAAAGGGACAGGGCCCGGCGGAAGCAATCAGCCCCAGCATTTT. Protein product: CASRKGTGPGGSNQPQHF.

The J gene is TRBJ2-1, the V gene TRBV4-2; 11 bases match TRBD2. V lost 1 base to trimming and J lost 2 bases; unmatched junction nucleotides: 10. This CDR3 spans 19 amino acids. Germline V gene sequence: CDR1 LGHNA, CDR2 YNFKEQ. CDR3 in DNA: TGTGCCAGCAGCCAAGGACTAGCGGGGAACTCGCCTCCCTACAATGAGCAGTTCTTC. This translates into CASSQGLAGNSPPYNEQFF.

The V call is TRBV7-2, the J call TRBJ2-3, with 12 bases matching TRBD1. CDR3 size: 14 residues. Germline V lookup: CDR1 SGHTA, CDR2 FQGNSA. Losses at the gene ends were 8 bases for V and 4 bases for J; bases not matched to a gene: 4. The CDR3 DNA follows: TGTGCCAGCTGGGACAGGGGGCGGGCAGATACGCAGTATTTT. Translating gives CASWDRGRADTQYF.

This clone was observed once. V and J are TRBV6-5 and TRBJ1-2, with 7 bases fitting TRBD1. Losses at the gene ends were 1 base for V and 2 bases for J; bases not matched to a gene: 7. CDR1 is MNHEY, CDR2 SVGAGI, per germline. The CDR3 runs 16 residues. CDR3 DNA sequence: TGTGCCAGCAGTTACTACGAGGGACAGAGGAACTATGGCTACACCTTC. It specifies CASSYYEGQRNYGYTF.